This T cell receptor (beta chain) was identified during a study of post-analysis software for immune sequencing data (dated by TCRdb to about 2015). Concerning the study at large: Relapsing-remitting, secondary progressive and progressive-relapsing multiple sclerosis were recorded as disease courses, and subtype annotation was lacking for some patients. The multiple sclerosis patient repertoires were compared with 11 previously published healthy control repertoires from donors aged 6 to 25 years. A subset of samples was prepared in parallel using single-end sample barcoding, then pooled and co-amplified after Illumina adapter ligation.

Concerning this clonotype itself: Its antigen is currently not known. No qualities accompany the bases; no much larger clone lies one base away.

To demonstrate the VDJtools post-analysis software, TCR beta repertoires were profiled from the peripheral blood of over ten young patients with multiple sclerosis. Multiple sclerosis patients were children and adolescents aged about 6 to 15 years. On the study overall, not on this receptor specifically: When samples were clustered directly using the F measure, samples prepared in the same batch co-clustered strongly, which prompted a batch-effect correction. Compared with controls, multiple sclerosis patients had significantly lower normalized Chao1 diversity, a finding suggesting substantial peripheral T-cell clonal expansion. Patients showed significantly higher frequencies than controls for 4 or 5 TRBV segments, among them TRBV5-6, TRBV5-1 and TRBV20-1. The control group was slightly older than the multiple sclerosis patient group.

The CDR3, cysteine through phenylalanine, is 15 amino acids long. The retained sequence is limited to the CDR3, 45 bases, with the frame set at the first base. Based on the germline V gene (reference sequence), the CDR1 and CDR2 sequences are PRHDT and FYEKMQ. V is pared back by 4 bases and J by 3 bases, with 16 bases lying between the germline termini. Library creation used PCR. Reads for this sample came from an Illumina HiSeq 2500. Unique molecular identifiers were incorporated into TCR beta cDNA libraries to reduce PCR and sequencing biases. Per 1 to 10 million input T cells, approximately 500,000 cDNA molecules were obtained, such that each molecule approximated one T cell. The patient libraries were prepared and sequenced using the same protocol as the earlier healthy control dataset. Within a given batch, samples were prepared together, multiplexed and sequenced on the same HiSeq lane. In the paper's pipeline: Raw barcoded reads were processed with MIGEC, and single-read molecular identifier groups were discarded before consensus assembly and CDR3 extraction. Clonotype tables were post-analysed with VDJtools, and diversity was normalized by down-sampling all datasets to the smallest sample size. To correct batch-related cross-sample contamination, repertoire overlap clustering matched CDR3 amino acid sequences but not nucleotide sequences. TCRdb handled the public reads itself, with Q25 trimming in fastp and clone calling in MiXCR, and kept productive beta chains. Here each entry gathers all rows of one CDR3 protein and keeps the most common genes and DNA. TCRdb's processing, not the authors', yielded these V and J calls. This sample is represented by more than 500,000 distinct CDR3 sequences; 34% of them were singletons. The ten biggest clones cover 4.5% to 7.5% of the sample.

This sequence was found in a girl aged 2-17 years with multiple sclerosis. Specimen: blood. The chain is made from TRBV13 and TRBJ2-7; no D gene call is confident. Read as DNA, the sequence is TGTGCCAGCAGCTCATTCAATGCGAGAGGCTACGAGCAGTACTTC. The translation is CASSSFNARGYEQYF. Reference TRBV13 and TRBJ2-7 proteins supply the regions before and after the CDR3; the full variable domain is: AAGVIQSPRHLIKEKRETATLKCYPIPRHDTVYWYQQGPGQDPQFLISFYEKMQSDKGSIPDRFSAQQFSDYHSELNMSSLELGDSALYFCASSSFNARGYEQYFGPGTRLTVT.